Listed here are 5 T cell receptor beta chains from one sample, sequenced in a study of cytomegalovirus exposure and HLA in healthy donors (dated by TCRdb to 2016 to 2017). Library preparation employed the immunoSEQ multiplex PCR assay. A mixture of 60 forward primers for TCR Vbeta segments and 13 reverse primers for TCR Jbeta segments was used in the multiplex PCR. TCRdb provides this immuneACCESS table in a form limited to in-frame rearrangements. Some clones are lacking; in checked studies, under half of them reflect an unresolved V gene, and why the rest are absent is not known. This sample is represented by 120,000 or so clones; roughly 80% of them were singletons. Of the sample, about 1.7% falls within the top ten clones. Sequenced input: PBMCs. Receptor source: a man in his late teens or twenties in good health and CMV-seronegative.

This chain links TRBV5-8 with TRBJ2-5, with D perhaps TRBD1 (6 bases). Looked up from germline, CDR1 is SGHTS and CDR2 is YDEGEE. CDR3 size: 14 residues. V was trimmed by 4 bases and J by 1 base, leaving 11 bases between them. The CDR3 DNA follows: TGTGCCAGCAGCCACTACAGGGTCCAAGAGACCCAGTACTTC. Protein sequence: CASSHYRVQETQYF.

There are a few counts of this clone. The same CDR3 can be traced to other DNA sequences in this sample. The V call is TRBV5-4, the J call TRBJ1-2; 8 bases are shared with TRBD1. CDR1 is SGHNT and CDR2 is YYREEE in the germline V gene (reference sequence). The CDR3 contains 13 residues. Germline trimming cut 2 bases from V and 6 bases from J; bases unmatched to any gene: 3. In nucleotides, the CDR3 is TGTGCCAGCAGCTTCGACAGGGGTAATGGCTACACCTTC. It translates to CASSFDRGNGYTF.

This clone was detected only a few times. The genes are TRBV5-1 and TRBJ2-2, with TRBD2 as a possible D gene (6 bases). Deletions cut 3 bases from V and 7 bases from J, with 10 bases between. The CDR3 length is 13 residues. CDR1 is SGHRS, CDR2 YFSETQ, per germline. The CDR3 reads CASSSREDGELFF. CDR3 DNA: TGCGCCAGCAGCTCCAGGGAGGACGGGGAGCTGTTTTTT.

This sequence joins TRBV2 and TRBJ2-7; D remains ambiguous. Trimming took off 0 bases at V and 6 bases at J, with 9 bases between the two ends. The V gene's germline CDR1 is SNHLY and CDR2 FYNNEI. The CDR3 has 13 residues. CDR3 in amino acids: CASSEAIGGEQYF. The DNA of the CDR3 is TGTGCCAGCAGTGAAGCAATAGGCGGCGAGCAGTACTTC.

The chain combines TRBV5-1 with TRBJ1-1; TRBD1 agrees at 7 bases. Germline CDR1 reads SGHRS; CDR2 reads YFSETQ. This CDR3 has 14 amino acids. J gave up 4 bases and V 0 bases, and 3 bases lay outside the gene matches. CDR3 protein: CASSLVGGSTEAFF. In DNA form, the CDR3 reads TGCGCCAGCAGCTTGGTAGGGGGCAGCACTGAAGCTTTCTTT.